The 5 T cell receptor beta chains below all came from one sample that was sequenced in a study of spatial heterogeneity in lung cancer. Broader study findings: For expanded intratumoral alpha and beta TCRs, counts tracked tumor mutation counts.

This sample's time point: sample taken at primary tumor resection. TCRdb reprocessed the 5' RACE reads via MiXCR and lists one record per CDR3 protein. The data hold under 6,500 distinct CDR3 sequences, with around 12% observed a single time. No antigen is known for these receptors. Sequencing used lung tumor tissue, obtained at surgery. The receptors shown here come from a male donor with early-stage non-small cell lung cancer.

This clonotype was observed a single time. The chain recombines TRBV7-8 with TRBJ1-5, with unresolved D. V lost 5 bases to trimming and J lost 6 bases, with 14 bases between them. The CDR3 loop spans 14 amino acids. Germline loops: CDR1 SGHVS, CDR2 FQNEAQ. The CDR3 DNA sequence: TGTGCCAGCAGCACGTACCTCCAGAGTCAGCCCCAGCATTTT. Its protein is CASSTYLQSQPQHF. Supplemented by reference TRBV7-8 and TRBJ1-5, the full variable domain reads GAGVSQSPRYKVAKRGQDVALRCDPISGHVSLFWYQQALGQGPEFLTYFQNEAQLDKSGLPSDRFFAERPEGSVSTLKIQRTQQEDSAVYLCASSTYLQSQPQHFGDGTRLSIL.

Written as DNA, the CDR3 is TGTGCCAGCAGCTTATCGCTGCTAGGCTATGGCTACACCTTC. Protein product: CASSLSLLGYGYTF. This sequence joins TRBV11-2 and TRBJ1-2; D unclear. The CDR3 extends over 14 amino acids. Per the germline V gene, CDR1 is SGHAT and CDR2 is FQNNGV. V dropped 2 bases and J dropped 4 bases, with 11 bases sitting between them.

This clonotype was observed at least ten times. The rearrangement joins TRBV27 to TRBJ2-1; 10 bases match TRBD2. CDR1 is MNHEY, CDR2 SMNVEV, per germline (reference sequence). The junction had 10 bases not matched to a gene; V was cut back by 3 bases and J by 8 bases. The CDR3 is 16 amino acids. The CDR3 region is CASSFLKREGLDEQFF. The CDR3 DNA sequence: TGTGCCAGCAGTTTCTTAAAGCGGGAGGGCCTGGATGAGCAGTTCTTC.

CDR3 coding DNA: TGTGCCAGCAGCTCGGACGCTTATGGCTACACCTTC. This gives the protein CASSSDAYGYTF. V gene TRBV9 combines with J gene TRBJ1-2, with D unresolved. Germline V gene sequence: CDR1 SGDLS, CDR2 YYNGEE. The CDR3 is 12 amino acids. Deletions cut 4 bases from V and 5 bases from J, with 9 bases between.

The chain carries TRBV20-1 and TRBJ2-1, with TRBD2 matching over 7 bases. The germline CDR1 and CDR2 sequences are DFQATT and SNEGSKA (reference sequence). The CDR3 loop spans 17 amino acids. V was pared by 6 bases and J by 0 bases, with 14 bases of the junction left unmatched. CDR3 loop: CSATPPWRGSSYNEQFF. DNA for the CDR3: TGCAGTGCCACTCCTCCCTGGCGGGGGAGCTCCTACAATGAGCAGTTCTTC.